The rows below give T cell receptor beta chains drawn from one sample of a study of cytomegalovirus exposure and HLA in healthy donors. Using immunoSEQ multiplex PCR, the repertoire was profiled, and TCRdb retains in-frame clones only, with some absent. The sample contains around 150,000 clones, roughly 80% of which appear only once. The sequenced sample was PBMCs. These receptors all stem from a human donor in good health. Both conserved end residues are part of each CDR3. Each record gives: D gene, clone size, V gene, J gene, CDR3 length, CDR3 protein, CDR3 DNA. A D gene is named only where the DNA matches it firmly. Part of the rows lack a size; the others show once, few, many or a class for expanded clones.

>-|once|TRBV11-3|TRBJ2-7|13
CASSPGQGYEQYF
TGTGCCAGCAGCCCCGGTCAGGGGTACGAGCAGTACTTC
>-|-|TRBV4-1|TRBJ2-7|15
CASSQDHPNLREQYF
TGCGCCAGCAGCCAAGACCACCCCAATCTGAGGGAGCAGTACTTC
>TRBD2|once|TRBV9|TRBJ2-1|16
CASSPSTSGGAAEQFF
TGTGCCAGCAGCCCCTCGACTAGCGGGGGGGCCGCTGAGCAGTTCTTC
>-|-|TRBV7-8|TRBJ1-5|14
CASSRGVNNQPQHF
TGTGCCAGCAGCCGGGGGGTTAACAATCAGCCCCAGCATTTT
>-|few|TRBV21-1|TRBJ2-3|18
CASSKASGGSSSTDTQYF
TGTGCCAGCAGCAAAGCTAGCGGGGGATCTTCTAGCACAGATACGCAGTATTTT
>-|few|TRBV29-1|TRBJ2-1|17
CSVEDYYIGVQYNEQFF
TGCAGCGTTGAAGATTATTATATAGGGGTTCAGTACAATGAGCAGTTCTTC
>-|-|TRBV7-9|TRBJ1-1|15
CASSLAGAGVGEAFF
TGTGCCAGCAGCTTAGCGGGGGCGGGGGTTGGCGAAGCTTTCTTT
>-|-|TRBV5-4|TRBJ2-7|13
CASSLDRAGEQYF
TGTGCCAGCAGCTTGGACAGGGCAGGGGAGCAGTACTTC
>TRBD2|-|TRBV10-3|TRBJ2-7|15
CAISESSGGKDEQYF
TGTGCCATCAGTGAGTCAAGCGGGGGGAAGGACGAGCAGTACTTC
>-|-|TRBV5-1|TRBJ1-1|12
CASSLQGTEAFF
TGCGCCAGCAGCTTACAGGGCACTGAAGCTTTCTTT
>TRBD1|-|TRBV11-3|TRBJ1-1|13
CASSPDRATEAFF
TGTGCCAGCAGCCCAGACAGGGCGACTGAAGCTTTCTTT
>-|few|TRBV9|TRBJ1-3|15
CASSVDGGGMDTIYF
TGTGCCAGCAGCGTAGACGGTGGGGGCATGGACACCATATATTTT
>TRBD1|-|TRBV6-5|TRBJ1-1|15
CASTLKTGGNTEAFF
TGTGCCAGCACCCTAAAAACAGGGGGAAACACTGAAGCTTTCTTT
>TRBD1|-|TRBV7-2|TRBJ1-2|18
CASSLERDRGPANYGYTF
TGTGCCAGCAGCTTAGAAAGGGACAGGGGACCTGCTAACTATGGCTACACCTTC
>TRBD2|-|TRBV6-1|TRBJ2-7|16
CASRESLAGGTYEQYF
TGTGCCAGCAGGGAATCCCTAGCGGGGGGTACCTACGAGCAGTACTTC
>-|-|TRBV27|TRBJ2-7|14
CASSPTGNSYEQYF
TGTGCCAGCAGTCCCACAGGAAATTCCTACGAGCAGTACTTC
>TRBD1|-|TRBV6-5|TRBJ1-1|13
CARNGQGGTEAFF
TGTGCCAGAAATGGACAGGGGGGCACTGAAGCTTTCTTT